Described below is a single T cell receptor beta chain sequence and its context. Its antigen is not known. This sample was included in a study of early stage breast cancer tumors. Study at large: Most invasive tumors, about 70% of the 16, were ER+/PR+/HER2-.

Here immunoSEQ multiplex PCR was the method, and the copy in TCRdb shows in-frame clones only, minus some. The sample holds 65,000 to 75,000 clones, 80% seen once. Broader study findings: Tumors had approximately 2.5-fold higher T cell density than normal breast. Most shared enriched TCRB sequences were commonly generated ones.

The CDR3 has 16 amino acids. Unmatched junction bases numbered 8, after V lost 4 bases and J lost 2 bases. Germline CDR1 and CDR2: SGHNT and YYREEE (reference sequence). The specimen sequenced was blood. The chain recombines TRBV5-4 with TRBJ2-4; 8 bases fit TRBD1. This clonotype was obtained from a person aged 35 to 50 with breast cancer. The CDR3 region is CASSTGQEGTKNIQYF. The CDR3 coding sequence is TGTGCCAGCAGCACGGGACAGGAGGGGACCAAAAACATTCAGTACTTC.